This T cell receptor (beta chain) emerged from a study of T cells expressing NK-cell markers. With the 5' RACE reads reprocessed, TCRdb shows one record per CDR3 protein and no DNA. The listing contains hundreds of thousands of distinct CDR3 sequences. The CDR3 length is 14 residues. CDR1 is SQVTM, CDR2 ANQGSEA, per germline. Material for sequencing was blood T cells: a sorted CD56 or NKG2C T cell subset, CD4+ or CD8+ T cells, or bulk PBMC T cells (not recorded which). This receptor was identified in a man between 18 and 35 years old in good health. The chain is built from TRBV29-1 and TRBJ2-7; TCRdb's assignment of TRBD2 cannot be checked, as there is no DNA. CDR3 sequence reads: CSAGLAGGAYEQYF.